The following is a T cell receptor (beta chain) sequence with its context. This sample is part of a study of T cell responses to AZD1222 COVID-19 vaccine. Trimming took 4 bases from V and 2 from J, leaving 27 bases between them. From germline, CDR1 is LNHNV and CDR2 YYDKDF (reference sequence). The CDR3 is 19 residues long. Profiling relied on immunoSEQ multiplex PCR, and the TCRdb table lists in-frame clones only, not all of them. In the table there are about 140,000 clones, roughly 91% of which are singletons. This sample comprised peripheral blood, obtained 28 days after the second AZD1222 dose. This receptor was identified in an adult who received the AZD1222 COVID-19 vaccine. J is TRBJ2-7 and V is TRBV15; possibly TRBD2 for D (6 bases). As DNA, the CDR3 is TGTGCCACCAGCAAAGAGGGGACGGCCGGACTACTCCTTACCTACGAGCAGTACTTC. This gives the protein CATSKEGTAGLLLTYEQYF.